This TCR beta chain was retrieved from a study of STAT5B mutations in CD4+ large granular lymphocyte leukemia. General observations from the study: Higher CD4+ than CD8+ T-LGLL clonality might reflect small sample size.

Losses at the gene ends were 3 bases for V and 5 bases for J; bases not matched to a gene: 0. The germline gives CDR1 SGHVS, CDR2 FQNEAQ. The CDR3 is 12 residues long. On this clone: Its antigen is currently unknown.

This was a survey-level run. The protocol was immunoSEQ multiplex PCR, while the TCRdb copy is restricted to in-frame clones and leaves out a portion. The sample lists about 5,000 clones, just under 80% seen once, with roughly 8.2% in the top ten. Padova, Helsinki and Shinshu hematology units supplied the CD4+ T-LGLL patients. The chain is built from TRBV7-8 and TRBJ2-5; 7 bases fit TRBD2. This TCR derives from a man in his sixties or seventies with CD4+ T-cell large granular lymphocyte leukemia. The sample taken for sequencing was PBMCs. CDR3 sequence: CASSFGGETQYF. The DNA of the CDR3 is TGTGCCAGCAGCTTCGGGGGGGAGACCCAGTACTTC.